This T cell receptor (beta chain) stems from a study of shared clonotypes between healthy human individuals (dated by TCRdb to 2018 to 2021). Study-wide context: A few men and two women, aged 18 to 49 years, made up the cohort. Blood TCR repertoires of about 5 healthy adults were deeply sequenced to estimate repertoire size and the extent of clonotype sharing between individuals. Different laboratories and diverse techniques were used to prepare libraries and sequence TCR repertoires, to increase sequencing depth and limit assay-specific biases. Each donor's leukapheresis produced roughly between roughly 0.85 and 10 billion PBMCs.

TCR CDR3 regions were amplified from genomic DNA by multiplex PCR using the deep immunoSEQ assay. Extracted genomic DNA from each cell subset was distributed evenly across all wells of several immunoSEQ 96-well plates, and each plate was treated as a replicate. For unsorted PBMC, about 270 ng of genomic DNA, equivalent to around 30,000 T cell genomes, went into each replicate PCR. Unsorted PBMC genomic DNA was sequenced across ten immunoSEQ deep assay plates. The purified libraries were quantified using a Qubit 3.0 fluorometer, sized with a Bioanalyzer 2100, and then quantified again using the KAPA Library Quantification kit. Each immunoSEQ 96-well plate was sequenced on its own single-read 150-cycle Illumina NextSeq 550 flow cell. The original pipeline was this. The immunoSEQ output contained only junctional sequences without quality scores, so filtering could not match that applied to full-length reads. Sequences were annotated with PyIR, a Python wrapper for IgBLAST v1.9, and V/J genes and CDR3 were assigned using IMGT germline references. Reads with weak V/J assignments (E-value above 1e-6), missing CDR3, stop codons, out-of-frame junctions, or ambiguous translated residues were removed. V3J clonotypes were defined as sequences sharing an identical inferred V gene, J gene, and CDR3 amino acid sequence. Percentage overlap between repertoires was computed as shared unique clonotypes divided by the size of the smaller repertoire. Repertoire richness was assessed with RTK rarefaction, the Chao1 estimator, and Recon v2.1 estimates of unobserved clonotypes. TCRdb stores this immuneACCESS table with in-frame sequences only. Part of the clones is absent; in the studies checked, under half of the shortfall reflects unresolved V genes, and no reason is known for the rest. The DNA was the basis for D and trimming; V, J and clone size are from that table. The sample includes about 510,000 clones, with nearly 80% observed a single time. The biggest ten clones account for roughly an eighth of the sample.

Points the paper makes about the study in general: Pairwise subsampling led to the expectation that sequencing depth would affect the degree of clonotype sharing among donors. The small number of donors limited the genetic and exposure-history diversity represented. Sampling was restricted to blood, and TCR repertoires in tissues likely differ from the TCR repertoires found in blood.

This clone was seen a single time. Its antigen remains undetermined. Within one base of it there is no much larger clone, and no base qualities were kept. The CDR3 goes from the cysteine to the phenylalanine over 13 residues. Here the CDR3 DNA is all that survives: 39 bases in frame from base 1. According to the germline V gene, CDR1 reads MNHNS and CDR2 reads SASEGT. V loses 3 bases, J loses 6 bases, and the germline ends lie 9 bases apart. The donors were healthy, HIV-negative adults who had no recently reported acute infections or vaccinations. Every donor was a Caucasian adult living in Nashville, Tennessee, USA. For unsorted samples, tens of millions of PBMCs were counted, and genomic DNA was extracted using the QIAamp DNA Blood Mini kit. Blood was obtained by leukapheresis, after which PBMCs were separated by Ficoll-Histopaque density gradient centrifugation and cryopreserved in liquid nitrogen vapor phase.

This TCR was recovered from a woman aged 40 to 50 in good health. Some clones in this sample may be carry-over from other donors' samples. Recombination connected TRBV6-1 to TRBJ2-1; no D segment can be confidently identified. Sequencing used PBMCs. The CDR3 region reads CASSESQANEQFF. The nucleotide sequence reads TGTGCCAGCAGTGAGAGCCAGGCCAATGAGCAGTTCTTC.